This T cell receptor beta chain was identified during a study of shared clonotypes between healthy human individuals. Trimming pared 7 bases from V and 9 bases from J, leaving 15 bases between. This CDR3 spans 12 amino acids. CDR1 is MNHEY and CDR2 is SMNVEV in the germline V gene (reference sequence). Running of the assay took place at deep level. Splitting of each subset's genomic DNA was done evenly across several immunoSEQ plates. The data were produced by immunoSEQ multiplex PCR, yet TCRdb's version contains in-frame clones alone and is incomplete. The repertoire holds 530,000 or so clones, over 75% seen once, with around an eighth in the top ten.

This sequence originates from a woman between 40 and 50 years old in good health. Some clones in this sample may be carry-over from other donors' samples. Sample: PBMCs. The chain couples TRBV27 to TRBJ1-2; maybe TRBD1 (5 bases). Here the CDR3 reads CASTNFRGSYTF. CDR3 bases: TGTGCCAGCACTAATTTCCGGGGGAGCTACACCTTC.